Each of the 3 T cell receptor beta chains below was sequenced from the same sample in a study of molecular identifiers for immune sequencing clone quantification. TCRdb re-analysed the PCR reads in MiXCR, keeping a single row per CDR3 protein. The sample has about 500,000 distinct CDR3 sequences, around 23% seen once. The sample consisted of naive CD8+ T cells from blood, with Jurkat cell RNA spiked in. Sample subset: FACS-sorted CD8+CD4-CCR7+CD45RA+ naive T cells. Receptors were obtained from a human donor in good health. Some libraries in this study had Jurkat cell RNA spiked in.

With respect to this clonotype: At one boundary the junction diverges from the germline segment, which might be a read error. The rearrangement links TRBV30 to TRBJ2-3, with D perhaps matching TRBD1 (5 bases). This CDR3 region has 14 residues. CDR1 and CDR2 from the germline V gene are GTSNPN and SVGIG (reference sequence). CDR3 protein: CTWSVVGDTDTQYF. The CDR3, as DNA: TGTACCTGGAGTGTAGTAGGGGACACAGATACGCAGTATTTT.

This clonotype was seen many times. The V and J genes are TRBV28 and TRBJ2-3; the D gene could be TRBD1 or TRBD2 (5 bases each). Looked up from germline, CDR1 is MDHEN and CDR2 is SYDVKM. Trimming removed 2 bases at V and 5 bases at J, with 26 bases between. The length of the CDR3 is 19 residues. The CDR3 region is CASSLPERGPRPSEDTQYF. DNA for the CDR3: TGTGCCAGCAGTTTACCCGAGAGGGGCCCGAGGCCCTCGGAAGATACGCAGTATTTT.

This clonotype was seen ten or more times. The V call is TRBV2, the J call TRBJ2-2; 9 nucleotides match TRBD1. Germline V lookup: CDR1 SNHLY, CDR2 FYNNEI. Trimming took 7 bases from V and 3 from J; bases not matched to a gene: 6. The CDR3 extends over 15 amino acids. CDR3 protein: CASTPGQGYTGELFF. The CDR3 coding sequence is TGTGCCAGCACCCCGGGACAGGGCTACACCGGGGAGCTGTTTTTT. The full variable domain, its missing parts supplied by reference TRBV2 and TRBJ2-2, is EPEVTQTPSHQVTQMGQEVILRCVPISNHLYFYWYRQILGQKVEFLVSFYNNEISEKSEIFDDQFSVERPDGSNFTLKIRSTKLEDSAMYFCASTPGQGYTGELFFGEGSRLTVL.